This note documents a single T cell receptor (beta chain) sequence. Its cognate antigen is unknown. This record belongs to a study of shared clonotypes between healthy human individuals. CD8 cells classed as naive were CD45RO-negative and positively selected for CCR7, excluding terminally differentiated effector memory CD45RA+ cells. Within Nashville, Tennessee resided all donors, each a Caucasian adult. V gave up 3 bases and J gave up 6 bases, with 13 bases separating them. The CDR3 runs to 13 residues. Germline CDR1 reads SGDLS; CDR2 reads YYNGEE. Study-wide results and limits: Among donors, the sharing of clonotypes was expected to be influenced by sequencing depth.

In replicate PCRs of sorted subsets, around 200 ng DNA, roughly 27,000 T cell genomes, was used. This table comes from immunoSEQ multiplex PCR, and its TCRdb copy is limited to in-frame clones, with some not included. The sample lists about 2.2 million clones, about 92% seen once, with more than 1.5% in the top ten. V and J are TRBV9 and TRBJ2-7, with a possible D match to TRBD1 (6 bases). Sequencing used naive CD8+ T cells from PBMCs. The receptor comes from a man younger than 30 in good health. Some clones in this sample may be carry-over from other donors' samples. The CDR3 DNA reads as TGTGCCAGCAGCGGGGACCAGGGGCGCGAGCAGTACTTC. This gives the protein CASSGDQGREQYF.